This passage covers 6 T cell receptor beta chains from one sample sequenced in a study of cytomegalovirus exposure and HLA in healthy donors (dated by TCRdb to the late 2010s). Library preparation was by the immunoSEQ multiplex PCR assay. For the multiplex PCR, a mixture combining 60 forward primers for TCR Vbeta segments and 13 reverse primers for TCR Jbeta segments was used. TCRdb took this table from immuneACCESS and kept in-frame rearrangements with V and J called. Such tables lack part of the clones; where checked against another copy, unresolved V genes explain under half of the gap, and the rest is unexplained. This sample is represented by around 120,000 clones; approximately 80% of them were singletons. Approximately 3.7% of the sample is held by the ten biggest clonotypes. The sequencing sample was made of PBMCs. These receptors all come from a human donor in good health.

This clone was detected only a few times. The V gene is TRBV6-5, the J gene TRBJ2-5, with D possibly matching TRBD1 (5 bases). CDR3 size: 12 residues. V lost 5 bases, J lost 2 bases, and 6 bases lay in between. Per the germline V gene, CDR1 is MNHEY and CDR2 is SVGAGI. The DNA of the CDR3 is TGTGCCAGCAGTCAGGGACAAGAGACCCAGTACTTC. Translated, it gives CASSQGQETQYF.

The V call is TRBV4-2, the J call TRBJ2-3; D remains unclear. This CDR3 spans 17 amino acids. Germline V CDR1 and CDR2: LGHNA, YNFKEQ. Trimming shortened V by 0 bases and J by 0 bases, and 13 bases separated the two germline ends. CDR3 sequence (DNA): TGTGCCAGCAGCCAAGACGGCCGAGGCGGAAGCACAGATACGCAGTATTTT. This codes for CASSQDGRGGSTDTQYF.

Written as DNA, the CDR3 is TGTGCCAGCAACAAAGCACAGGGGAGAGTGTACGAGCAGTACTTC. It encodes CASNKAQGRVYEQYF. This chain connects TRBV27 to TRBJ2-7; TRBD1 aligns across 7 bases. The length of the CDR3 is 15 residues. Trimming at V came to 7 bases and at J to 4 bases, leaving 13 bases not matched to a gene. Germline lookup yields CDR1 MNHEY and CDR2 SMNVEV (reference sequence).

The CDR3 loop reads CASSPTGPRTDTQYF. In DNA form, the CDR3 reads TGTGCCAGCAGCCCTACAGGGCCCCGCACAGATACGCAGTATTTT. The chain has TRBV7-9 and TRBJ2-3; D perhaps matches TRBD1 (6 bases). Between the trimmed V and J ends, which lost 5 bases and 1 base, there was a span of 13 bases. Per the germline V gene, CDR1 is SEHNR and CDR2 is FQNEAQ (reference sequence). This CDR3 has 15 amino acids.

The V gene is TRBV29-1, the J gene TRBJ2-3; the D gene is possibly TRBD1 (5 bases). With 4 bases removed from V and 5 bases from J, the gap between germline ends came to 13 bases. The germline gives CDR1 SQVTM, CDR2 ANQGSEA. The CDR3 runs to 13 residues. This CDR3 reads CSVGQGRGDTQYF. The CDR3 nucleotides are TGCAGCGTTGGGCAGGGAAGAGGAGATACGCAGTATTTT.

This rearrangement joins TRBV6-5 to TRBJ1-1; D gene ambiguous. Between the trimmed V and J ends, which lost 3 bases and 1 base, there was a span of 9 bases. Germline values: CDR1 MNHEY, CDR2 SVGAGI. The CDR3 has 14 amino acids. The CDR3 nucleotides read TGTGCCAGCAGTTATTTGCAGGCGAACACTGAAGCTTTCTTT. Its protein product is CASSYLQANTEAFF.